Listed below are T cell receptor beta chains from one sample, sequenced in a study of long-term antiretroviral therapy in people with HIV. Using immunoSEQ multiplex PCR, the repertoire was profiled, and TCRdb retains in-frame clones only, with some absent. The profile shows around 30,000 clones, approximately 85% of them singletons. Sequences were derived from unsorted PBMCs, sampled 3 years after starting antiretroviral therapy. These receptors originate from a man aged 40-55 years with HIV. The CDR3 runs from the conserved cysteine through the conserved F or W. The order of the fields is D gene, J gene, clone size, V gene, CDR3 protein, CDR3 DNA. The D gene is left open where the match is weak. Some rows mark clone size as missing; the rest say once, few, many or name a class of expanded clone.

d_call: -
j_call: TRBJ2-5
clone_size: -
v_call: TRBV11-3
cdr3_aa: CASSLDREETQYF
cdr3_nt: TGTGCCAGCAGCTTAGACAGGGAAGAGACCCAGTACTTC

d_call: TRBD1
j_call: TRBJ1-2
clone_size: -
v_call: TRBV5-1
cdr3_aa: CASSLGGQGAEGYTF
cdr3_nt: TGCGCCAGCAGCTTGGGGGGACAGGGGGCAGAAGGCTACACCTTC

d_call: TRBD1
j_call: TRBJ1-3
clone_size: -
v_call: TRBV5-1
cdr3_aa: CASSAGTGGNTIYF
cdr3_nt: TGCGCCAGCAGCGCGGGGACAGGGGGAAACACCATATATTTT

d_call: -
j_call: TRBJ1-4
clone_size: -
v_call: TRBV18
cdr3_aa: CASSGQGNEKLFF
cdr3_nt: TGTGCCAGCTCGGGTCAGGGGAATGAAAAACTGTTTTTT

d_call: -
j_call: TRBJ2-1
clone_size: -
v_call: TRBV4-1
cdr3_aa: CASSRPRGPNNEQFF
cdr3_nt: TGCGCCAGCAGCCGCCCTCGGGGGCCGAACAATGAGCAGTTCTTC

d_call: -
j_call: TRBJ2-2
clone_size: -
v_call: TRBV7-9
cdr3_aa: CASSLTGTGELFF
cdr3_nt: TGTGCCAGCAGCCTCACTGGCACCGGGGAGCTGTTTTTT

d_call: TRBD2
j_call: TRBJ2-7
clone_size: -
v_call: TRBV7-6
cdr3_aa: CASSPNRAGGPYEQYF
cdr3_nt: TGTGCCAGCAGCCCAAATCGAGCGGGGGGTCCCTACGAGCAGTACTTC

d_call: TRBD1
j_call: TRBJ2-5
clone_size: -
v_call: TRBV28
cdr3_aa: CASSTPGQGETQYF
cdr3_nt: TGTGCCAGCAGTACACCGGGACAGGGTGAGACCCAGTACTTC

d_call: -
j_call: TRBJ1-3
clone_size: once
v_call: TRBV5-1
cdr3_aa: CASSLEPTGGPGNTIYF
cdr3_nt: TGCGCCAGCAGCTTGGAGCCTACAGGTGGACCCGGAAACACCATATATTTT

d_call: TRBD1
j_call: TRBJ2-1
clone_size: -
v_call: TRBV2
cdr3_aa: CASSEARDRVMNEQFF
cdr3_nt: TGTGCCAGCAGTGAAGCCCGGGACAGGGTAATGAATGAGCAGTTCTTC

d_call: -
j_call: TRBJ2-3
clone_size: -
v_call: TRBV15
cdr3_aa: CATSREGYTDTQYF
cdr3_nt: TGTGCCACCAGCAGAGAGGGCTACACAGATACGCAGTATTTT

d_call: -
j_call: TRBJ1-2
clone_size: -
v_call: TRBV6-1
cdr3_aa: CASRGMSGDYGYTF
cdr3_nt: TGTGCCAGCAGGGGGATGTCTGGTGACTATGGCTACACCTTC

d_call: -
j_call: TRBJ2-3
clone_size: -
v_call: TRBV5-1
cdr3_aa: CASSLEQGVQDTQYF
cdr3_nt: TGCGCCAGCAGCTTGGAACAGGGAGTCCAAGATACGCAGTATTTT